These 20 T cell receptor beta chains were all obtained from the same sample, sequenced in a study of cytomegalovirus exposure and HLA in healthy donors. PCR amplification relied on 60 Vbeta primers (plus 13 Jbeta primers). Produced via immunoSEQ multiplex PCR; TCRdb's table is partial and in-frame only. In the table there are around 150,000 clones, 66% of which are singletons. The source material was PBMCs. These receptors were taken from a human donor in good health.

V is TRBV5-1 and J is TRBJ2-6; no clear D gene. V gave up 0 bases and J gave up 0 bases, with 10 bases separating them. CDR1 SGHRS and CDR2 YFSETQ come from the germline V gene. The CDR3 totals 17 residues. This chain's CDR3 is CASSLVATSSGANVLTF. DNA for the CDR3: TGCGCCAGCAGCTTGGTCGCCACTTCCTCTGGGGCCAACGTCCTGACTTTC.

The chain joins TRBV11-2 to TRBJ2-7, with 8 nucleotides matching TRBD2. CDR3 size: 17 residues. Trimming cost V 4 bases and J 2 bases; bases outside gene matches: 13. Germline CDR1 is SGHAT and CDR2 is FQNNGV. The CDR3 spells CASSSNAGTRRAYEQYF. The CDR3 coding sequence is TGTGCCAGCAGCTCCAACGCCGGGACTAGGCGAGCCTACGAGCAGTACTTC.

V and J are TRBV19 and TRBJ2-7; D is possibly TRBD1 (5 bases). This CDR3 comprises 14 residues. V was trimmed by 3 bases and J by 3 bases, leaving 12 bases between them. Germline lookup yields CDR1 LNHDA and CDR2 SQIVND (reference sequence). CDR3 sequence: CASSIGPGFYEQYF. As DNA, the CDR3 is TGTGCCAGTAGTATCGGACCAGGGTTCTACGAGCAGTACTTC.

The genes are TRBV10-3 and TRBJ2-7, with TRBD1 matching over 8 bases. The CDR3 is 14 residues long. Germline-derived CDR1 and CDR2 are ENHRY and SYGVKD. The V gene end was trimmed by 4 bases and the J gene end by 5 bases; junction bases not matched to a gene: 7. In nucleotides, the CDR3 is TGTGCCATCAGTGGCACAGGGGGGTTGAACGAGCAGTACTTC. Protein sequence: CAISGTGGLNEQYF.

The CDR3, as DNA: TGTGCCAGCAGCCCGCGAGCGGGAGGGCCCCACGAGCAGTACTTC. It translates to CASSPRAGGPHEQYF. V usage is TRBV14 and J usage is TRBJ2-7, with 10 bases identical to TRBD2. The CDR3 length is 15 residues. The V and J ends lost 4 bases and 5 bases, in that order; junction bases with no gene match: 8. From germline, CDR1 is SGHDN and CDR2 FVKESK.

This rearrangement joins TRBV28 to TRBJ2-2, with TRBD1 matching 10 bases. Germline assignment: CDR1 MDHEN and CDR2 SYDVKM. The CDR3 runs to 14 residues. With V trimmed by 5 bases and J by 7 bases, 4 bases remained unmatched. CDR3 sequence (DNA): TGTGCCAGCAGTACGACAGGGGGCGGCGGGGAGCTGTTTTTT. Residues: CASSTTGGGGELFF.

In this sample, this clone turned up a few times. In nucleotides, the CDR3 is TGTGCCAGCAGGGCTGGGGAGGGCTCGAGGGAAGTAGCTTTCTTT. This codes for CASRAGEGSREVAFF. V gene TRBV6-1 combines with J gene TRBJ1-1; D call uncertain. There are 15 residues in the CDR3. Germline V CDR1 and CDR2: MNHNS, SASEGT. With 6 bases removed from V and 10 bases from J, the gap between germline ends came to 24 bases.

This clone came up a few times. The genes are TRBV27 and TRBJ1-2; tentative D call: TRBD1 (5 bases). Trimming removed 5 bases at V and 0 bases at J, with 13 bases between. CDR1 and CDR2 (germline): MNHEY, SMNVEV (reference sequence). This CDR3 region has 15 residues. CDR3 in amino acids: CASSPRAPTNYGYTF. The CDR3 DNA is TGTGCCAGCAGTCCCAGGGCCCCGACTAACTATGGCTACACCTTC.

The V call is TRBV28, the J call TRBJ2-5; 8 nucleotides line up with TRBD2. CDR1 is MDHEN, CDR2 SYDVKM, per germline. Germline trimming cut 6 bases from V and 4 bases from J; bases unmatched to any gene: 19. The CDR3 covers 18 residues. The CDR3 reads CASRGRWSGRKDRETQYF. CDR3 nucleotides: TGTGCCAGCAGGGGCCGGTGGAGCGGGAGAAAAGACCGAGAGACCCAGTACTTC. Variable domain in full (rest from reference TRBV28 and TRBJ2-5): DVKVTQSSRYLVKRTGEKVFLECVQDMDHENMFWYRQDPGLGLRLIYFSYDVKMKEKGDIPEGYSVSREKKERFSLILESASTNQTSMYLCASRGRWSGRKDRETQYFGPGTRLLVL.

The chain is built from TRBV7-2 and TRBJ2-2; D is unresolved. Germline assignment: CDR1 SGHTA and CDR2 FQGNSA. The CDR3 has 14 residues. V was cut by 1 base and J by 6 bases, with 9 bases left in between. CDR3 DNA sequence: TGTGCCAGCAGCTTAGTGACTGTCTCCGGGGAGCTGTTTTTT. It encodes CASSLVTVSGELFF.

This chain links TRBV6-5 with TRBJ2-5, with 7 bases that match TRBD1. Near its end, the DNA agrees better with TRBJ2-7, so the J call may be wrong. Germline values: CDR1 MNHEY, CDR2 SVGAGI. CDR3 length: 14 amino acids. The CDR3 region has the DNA TGTGCCAGCGGCTCCCGACAGGGAACCTACGAGCAGTACTTC. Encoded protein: CASGSRQGTYEQYF.

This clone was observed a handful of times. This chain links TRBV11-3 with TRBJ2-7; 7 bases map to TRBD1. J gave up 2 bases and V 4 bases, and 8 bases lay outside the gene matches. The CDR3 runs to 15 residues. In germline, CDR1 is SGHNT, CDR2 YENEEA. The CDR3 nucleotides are TGTGCCAGCAGCTCCAAATCCGGGACAGCCTACGAGCAGTACTTC. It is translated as CASSSKSGTAYEQYF.

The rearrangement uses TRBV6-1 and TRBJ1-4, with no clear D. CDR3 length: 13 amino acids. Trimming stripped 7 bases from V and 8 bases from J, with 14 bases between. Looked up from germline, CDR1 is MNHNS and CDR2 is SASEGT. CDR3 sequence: CASNRGLAEKLFF. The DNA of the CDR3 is TGTGCCAGCAATCGGGGTTTGGCCGAAAAACTGTTTTTT.

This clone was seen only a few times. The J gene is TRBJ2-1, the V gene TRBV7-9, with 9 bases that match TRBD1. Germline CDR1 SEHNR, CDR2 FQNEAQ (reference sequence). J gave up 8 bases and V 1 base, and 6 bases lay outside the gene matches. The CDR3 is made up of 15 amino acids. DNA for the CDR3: TGTGCCAGCAGCTTAGGGACAGGGGACATCCATGAGCAGTTCTTC. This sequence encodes CASSLGTGDIHEQFF.

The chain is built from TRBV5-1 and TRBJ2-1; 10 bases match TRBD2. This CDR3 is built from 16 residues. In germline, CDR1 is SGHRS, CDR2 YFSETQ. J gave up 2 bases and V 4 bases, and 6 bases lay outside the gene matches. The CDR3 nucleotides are TGCGCCAGCAGCCCTCGGACTAGCGGAACCTACAATGAGCAGTTCTTC. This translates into CASSPRTSGTYNEQFF.

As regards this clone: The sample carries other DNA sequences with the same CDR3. The DNA for the CDR3 is TGTGCCAGCAGTCCGGGACTAGCTTTCGAGCAGTACTTC. It is translated as CASSPGLAFEQYF. V usage is TRBV28 and J usage is TRBJ2-7; 9 positions match TRBD2. V gave up 5 bases and J gave up 6 bases; unmatched junction bases: 5. Germline CDR1 and CDR2: MDHEN and SYDVKM. This CDR3 is built from 13 residues.

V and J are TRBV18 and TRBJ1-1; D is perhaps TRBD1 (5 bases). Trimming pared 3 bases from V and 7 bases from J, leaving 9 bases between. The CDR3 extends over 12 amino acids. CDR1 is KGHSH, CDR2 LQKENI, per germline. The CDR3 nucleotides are TGTGCCAGCTCACCGTCGACAGTTGAAGCTTTCTTT. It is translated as CASSPSTVEAFF. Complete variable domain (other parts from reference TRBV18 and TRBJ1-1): NAGVMQNPRHLVRRRGQEARLRCSPMKGHSHVYWYRQLPEEGLKFMVYLQKENIIDESGMPKERFSAEFPKEGPSILRIQQVVRGDSAAYFCASSPSTVEAFFGQGTRLTVV.

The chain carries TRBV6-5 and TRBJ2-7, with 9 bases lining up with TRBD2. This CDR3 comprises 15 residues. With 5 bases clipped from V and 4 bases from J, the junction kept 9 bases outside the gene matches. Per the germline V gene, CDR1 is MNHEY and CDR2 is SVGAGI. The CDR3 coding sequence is TGTGCCAGCAGTCCCCGGGGACTAGCAAGTTACGAGCAGTACTTC. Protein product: CASSPRGLASYEQYF.

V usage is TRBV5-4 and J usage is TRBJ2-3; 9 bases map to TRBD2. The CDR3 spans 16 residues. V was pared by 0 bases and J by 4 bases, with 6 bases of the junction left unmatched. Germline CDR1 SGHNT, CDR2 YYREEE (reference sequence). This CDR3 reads CASSLEGSGSPDTQYF. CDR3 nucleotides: TGTGCCAGCAGCTTGGAAGGTAGCGGGAGCCCAGATACGCAGTATTTT.

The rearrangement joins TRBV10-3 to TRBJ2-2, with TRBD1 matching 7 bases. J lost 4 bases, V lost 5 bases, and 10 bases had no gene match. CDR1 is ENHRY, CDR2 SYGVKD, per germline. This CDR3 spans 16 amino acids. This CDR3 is CAISSPRDSATGELFF. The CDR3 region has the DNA TGTGCCATCAGTAGTCCCCGGGACAGTGCCACCGGGGAGCTGTTTTTT.